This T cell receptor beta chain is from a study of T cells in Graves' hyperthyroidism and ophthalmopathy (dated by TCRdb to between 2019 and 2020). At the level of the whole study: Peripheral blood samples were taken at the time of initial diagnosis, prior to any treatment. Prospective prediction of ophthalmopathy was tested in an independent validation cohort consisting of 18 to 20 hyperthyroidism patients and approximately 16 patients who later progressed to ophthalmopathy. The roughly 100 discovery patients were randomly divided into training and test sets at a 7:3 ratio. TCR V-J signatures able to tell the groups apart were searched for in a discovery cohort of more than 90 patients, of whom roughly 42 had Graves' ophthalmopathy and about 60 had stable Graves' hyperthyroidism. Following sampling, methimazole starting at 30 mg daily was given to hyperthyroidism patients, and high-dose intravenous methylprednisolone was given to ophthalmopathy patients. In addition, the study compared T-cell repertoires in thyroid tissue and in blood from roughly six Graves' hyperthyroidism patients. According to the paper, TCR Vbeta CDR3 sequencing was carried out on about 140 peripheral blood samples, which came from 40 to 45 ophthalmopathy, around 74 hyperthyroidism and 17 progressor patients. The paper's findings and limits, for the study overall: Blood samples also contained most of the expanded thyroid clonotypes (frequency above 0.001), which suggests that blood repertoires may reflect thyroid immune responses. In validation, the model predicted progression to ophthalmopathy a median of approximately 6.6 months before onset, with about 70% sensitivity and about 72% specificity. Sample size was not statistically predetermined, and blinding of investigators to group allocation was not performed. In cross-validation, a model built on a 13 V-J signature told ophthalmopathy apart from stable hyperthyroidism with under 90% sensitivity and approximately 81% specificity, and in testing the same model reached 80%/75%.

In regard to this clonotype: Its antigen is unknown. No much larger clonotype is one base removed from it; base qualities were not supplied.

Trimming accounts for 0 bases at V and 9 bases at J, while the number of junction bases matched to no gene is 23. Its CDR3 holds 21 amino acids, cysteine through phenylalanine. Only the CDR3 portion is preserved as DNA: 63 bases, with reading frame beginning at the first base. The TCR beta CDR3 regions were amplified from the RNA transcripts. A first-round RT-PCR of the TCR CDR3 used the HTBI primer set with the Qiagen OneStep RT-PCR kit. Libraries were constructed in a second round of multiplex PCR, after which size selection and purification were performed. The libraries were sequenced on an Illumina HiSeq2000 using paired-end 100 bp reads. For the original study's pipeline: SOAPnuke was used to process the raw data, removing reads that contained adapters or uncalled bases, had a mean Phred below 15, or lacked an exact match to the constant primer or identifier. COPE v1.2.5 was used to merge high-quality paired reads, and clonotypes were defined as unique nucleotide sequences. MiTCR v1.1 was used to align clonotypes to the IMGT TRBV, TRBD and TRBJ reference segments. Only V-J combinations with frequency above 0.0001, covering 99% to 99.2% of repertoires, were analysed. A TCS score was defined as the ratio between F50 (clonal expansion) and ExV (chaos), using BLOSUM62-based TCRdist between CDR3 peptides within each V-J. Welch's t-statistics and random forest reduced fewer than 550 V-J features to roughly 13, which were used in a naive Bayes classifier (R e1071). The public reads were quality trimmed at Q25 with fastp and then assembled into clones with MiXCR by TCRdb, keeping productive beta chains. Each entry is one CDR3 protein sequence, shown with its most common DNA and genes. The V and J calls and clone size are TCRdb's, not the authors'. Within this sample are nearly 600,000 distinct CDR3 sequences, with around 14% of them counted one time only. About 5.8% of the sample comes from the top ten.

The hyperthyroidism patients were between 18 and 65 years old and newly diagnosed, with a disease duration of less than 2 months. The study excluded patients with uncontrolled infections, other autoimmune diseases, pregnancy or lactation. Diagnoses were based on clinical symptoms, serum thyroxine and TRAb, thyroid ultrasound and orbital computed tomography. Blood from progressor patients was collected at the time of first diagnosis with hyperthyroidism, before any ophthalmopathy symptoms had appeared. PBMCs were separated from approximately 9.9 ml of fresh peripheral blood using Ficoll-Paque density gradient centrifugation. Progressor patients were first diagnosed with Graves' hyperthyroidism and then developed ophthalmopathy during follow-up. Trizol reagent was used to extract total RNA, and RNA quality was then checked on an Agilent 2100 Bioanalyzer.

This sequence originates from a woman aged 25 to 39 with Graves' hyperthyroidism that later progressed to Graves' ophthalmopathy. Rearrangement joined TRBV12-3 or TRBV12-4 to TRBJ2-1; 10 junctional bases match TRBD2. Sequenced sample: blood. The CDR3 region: CASSLAAAGGPHIDTRGEQFF. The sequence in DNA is TGTGCCAGCAGTTTAGCGGCAGCGGGAGGGCCCCACATCGACACACGCGGTGAGCAGTTCTTC.